The 29 T cell receptor beta chains below all came from one sample that was sequenced in a study of cytomegalovirus exposure and HLA in healthy donors. Vbeta (60) and Jbeta (13) primers were used in the PCR. The method was immunoSEQ multiplex PCR; TCRdb's version includes in-frame clones alone and lacks a portion of them. The repertoire holds more than 150,000 clones, 75% to 85% seen once, with 0.65% in the top ten. The source material was PBMCs. The receptors were sampled from a boy younger than 18 in good health and CMV-seronegative.

The chain is built from TRBV5-5 and TRBJ2-7; 9 nucleotides line up with TRBD1. The CDR3 is 14 residues long. After removal of 2 bases from V and 3 bases from J, the junction contained 3 bases not matched to a gene. The germline V gene has CDR1 SGHKS and CDR2 YYEKEE (reference sequence). This CDR3 reads CASSFPGQGYEQYF. DNA of the CDR3: TGTGCCAGCAGCTTTCCGGGACAGGGCTACGAGCAGTACTTC.

This chain joins TRBV6-5 and TRBJ1-1, with a possible D match to TRBD1 (6 bases). V was pared by 6 bases and J by 3 bases, with 11 bases between. This CDR3 region has 13 residues. Germline-derived CDR1 and CDR2 are MNHEY and SVGAGI. The CDR3 loop is CASRQTGHTEAFF. CDR3 DNA: TGTGCCAGCAGGCAGACAGGCCACACTGAAGCTTTCTTT.

The V and J genes are TRBV19 and TRBJ1-4; D remains ambiguous. Germline assignment: CDR1 LNHDA and CDR2 SQIVND (reference sequence). This CDR3 comprises 14 residues. Trimming shortened V by 3 bases and J by 5 bases, and 10 bases separated the two germline ends. In DNA, the CDR3 is TGTGCCAGTAGTATGCAACAGACAAATGAAAAACTGTTTTTT. This gives the protein CASSMQQTNEKLFF.

Here the CDR3 DNA reads TGTGCCAGCAGCACACGACAGGCCTACGAGCAGTACTTC. Protein product: CASSTRQAYEQYF. The chain carries TRBV7-9 and TRBJ2-7; D is possibly TRBD1 (6 bases). CDR3 length: 13 amino acids. Trimming removed 5 bases at V and 2 bases at J, with 10 bases between. Germline values: CDR1 SEHNR, CDR2 FQNEAQ (reference sequence).

This clone showed up just a few times. The gene calls are TRBV21-1 and TRBJ2-3; the table gives TRBD1 as D, unverified against the DNA. TRBV21-1 is an annotated pseudogene. This CDR3 has 15 amino acids. CDR3: CAIKEGQGFRDTQYF. As DNA, the CDR3 is TGTGCGATAAAAGAGGGACAGGGGTTCAGAGATACGCAGTATTTT.

The V and J genes are TRBV4-1 and TRBJ1-1; D might be TRBD1 (6 bases). CDR3 length equals 13 residues. CDR1 MGHRA and CDR2 YSYEKL come from the germline V gene. V lost 8 bases, J lost 4 bases, and 14 bases lay in between. The CDR3 loop reads CASAQGVFTEAFF. CDR3 nucleotide sequence: TGCGCCAGCGCACAGGGAGTTTTCACTGAAGCTTTCTTT.

The V gene is TRBV7-6, the J gene TRBJ2-7, with 7 bases identical to TRBD2. The CDR3 runs to 14 residues. Trimming removed 4 bases from V and 3 bases from J; junction bases left unmatched: 6. Germline V gene sequence: CDR1 SGHVS, CDR2 FNYEAQ. The DNA for the CDR3 is TGTGCCAGCAGCTCCCAGCGGGGTATCTACGAGCAGTACTTC. The encoded protein is CASSSQRGIYEQYF. Looking up the rest from reference TRBV7-6 and TRBJ2-7 gives the full variable domain: GAGVSQSPRYKVTKRGQDVALRCDPISGHVSLYWYRQALGQGPEFLTYFNYEAQQDKSGLPNDRFSAERPEGSISTLTIQRTEQRDSAMYRCASSSQRGIYEQYFGPGTRLTVT.

This clone was counted only a few times. The V and J genes are TRBV14 and TRBJ1-1; no clear D gene. Trimming pared 5 bases from V and 1 base from J, leaving 11 bases between. The germline V gene has CDR1 SGHDN and CDR2 FVKESK. The CDR3 is 14 amino acids. The chain's CDR3 is CASSLVNRNTEAFF. The CDR3 region has the DNA TGTGCCAGCAGCTTGGTGAACAGGAACACTGAAGCTTTCTTT.

This clone was seen a few times. V usage is TRBV27 and J usage is TRBJ2-3; D possibly corresponds to TRBD1 (6 bases). V lost 6 bases and J lost 3, with 13 bases in between. This CDR3 has 14 amino acids. Germline lookup yields CDR1 MNHEY and CDR2 SMNVEV (reference sequence). The CDR3: CASRRKQGTDTQYF. The DNA for the CDR3 is TGTGCCAGCAGACGTAAACAGGGTACAGATACGCAGTATTTT.

The CDR3 sequence: CASSADRGGETQYF. CDR3 in DNA: TGTGCCAGCAGCGCGGACCGCGGAGGGGAGACCCAGTACTTC. The V call is TRBV9, the J call TRBJ2-5, with a possible D match to TRBD2 (6 bases). V was trimmed by 3 bases and J by 5 bases, leaving 14 bases between them. The CDR3 runs to 14 residues. Per the germline V gene, CDR1 is SGDLS and CDR2 is YYNGEE.

In this sample, this clone turned up a few times. This rearrangement joins TRBV15 to TRBJ2-6; 8 nucleotides agree with TRBD2. The V gene end was trimmed by 8 bases and the J gene end by 1 base; junction bases not matched to a gene: 4. Looked up from germline, CDR1 is LNHNV and CDR2 is YYDKDF (reference sequence). CDR3 length equals 15 residues. The CDR3: CATWAGGSGANVLTF. CDR3 nucleotide sequence: TGTGCCACCTGGGCGGGGGGATCTGGGGCCAACGTCCTGACTTTC.

The CDR3 loop reads CASSVSGDYNEQFF. DNA of the CDR3: TGTGCCAGCAGCGTAAGCGGGGATTACAATGAGCAGTTCTTC. The V gene is TRBV9, the J gene TRBJ2-1; 7 bases align to TRBD2. Germline V gene sequence: CDR1 SGDLS, CDR2 YYNGEE. The length of the CDR3 is 14 residues. V dropped 1 base and J dropped 4; count of bases not matched to a gene: 2.

This clone was observed a handful of times. At one of its ends the junction is not consistent with the germline gene, which may arise from a read error. The chain uses TRBV4-1 and TRBJ2-7, with D hard to call. Germline loops: CDR1 MGHRA, CDR2 YSYEKL. This CDR3 comprises 15 residues. The CDR3 DNA sequence: TGTGCCAGCAGCCAAGAATTAGGCAGAGGCTACGAGCAGTACTTC. This translates into CASSQELGRGYEQYF.

The V and J genes are TRBV7-2 and TRBJ1-4, with TRBD1 identical over 7 bases. V shed 6 bases and J 5 bases; nucleotides not matched to a gene: 6. CDR3 length equals 14 residues. Germline values: CDR1 SGHTA, CDR2 FQGNSA. The DNA for the CDR3 is TGTGCCAGCAGTTCCGGGACAGTGAATGAAAAACTGTTTTTT. Protein sequence: CASSSGTVNEKLFF.

The J gene is TRBJ2-7, the V gene TRBV19, with 8 bases lining up with TRBD1. Germline CDR1 reads LNHDA; CDR2 reads SQIVND (reference sequence). CDR3 length: 13 amino acids. V gave up 4 bases and J gave up 5 bases; unmatched junction bases: 4. The chain's CDR3 is CASSNQGADEQYF. The CDR3 DNA is TGTGCCAGTAGTAATCAGGGGGCCGACGAGCAGTACTTC.

The rearrangement uses TRBV7-2 and TRBJ1-4, with 8 bases aligning to TRBD1. The trim removed 2 bases at V and 7 bases at J, leaving 3 bases unmatched. Germline CDR1 and CDR2: SGHTA and FQGNSA. The CDR3 contains 14 residues. The CDR3 DNA follows: TGTGCCAGCAGCTTAACAGGGGGGGGTGAAAAACTGTTTTTT. Its translation is CASSLTGGGEKLFF.

The gene calls are TRBV7-9 and TRBJ2-1, with D perhaps TRBD2 (7 bases). CDR1 SEHNR and CDR2 FQNEAQ come from the germline V gene (reference sequence). The germline V and J ends were trimmed by 0 bases and 5 bases, with 8 bases remaining between them. The CDR3 is made up of 14 amino acids. This CDR3 reads CASSLAGGHNEQFF. The CDR3 nucleotides are TGTGCCAGCAGCTTAGCGGGGGGGCACAATGAGCAGTTCTTC.

This clone was counted between two and nine times. The rearrangement uses TRBV6-5 and TRBJ1-2; D is unclear. The CDR3 loop spans 13 amino acids. Looked up from germline, CDR1 is MNHEY and CDR2 is SVGAGI. The V and J ends lost 0 bases and 8 bases respectively, with 10 bases between them. The CDR3 here is CASSYSVMEGYTF. The CDR3 DNA reads TGTGCCAGCAGTTACTCAGTGATGGAGGGCTACACCTTC.

The rearrangement uses TRBV7-6 and TRBJ2-5; D may correspond to TRBD1 or TRBD2 (5 bases each). The closer fit of TRBJ2-7 to the DNA end suggests the J call may be wrong. Germline V gene sequence: CDR1 SGHVS, CDR2 FNYEAQ. The CDR3 consists of 13 residues. In nucleotides, the CDR3 is TGTGCCAGCAGCTTATTGGGGGCCTACGAGCAGTACTTC. It codes for CASSLLGAYEQYF.

This clone was seen more than once but under ten times. This chain connects TRBV11-3 to TRBJ1-2; D is undetermined. With 7 bases removed from V and 1 base from J, the gap between germline ends came to 13 bases. Germline V gene data show CDR1 as SGHNT and CDR2 as YENEEA. This CDR3 comprises 14 residues. The CDR3 coding sequence is TGTGCCAGCACCATAGAGGGCCGTAACTATGGCTACACCTTC. Protein product: CASTIEGRNYGYTF.

V is TRBV7-2 and J is TRBJ1-5, with D maybe TRBD1 (5 bases). Germline CDR1 SGHTA, CDR2 FQGNSA. This CDR3 has 14 residues. Trimming cost V 3 bases and J 6 bases, with 12 bases left between them. CDR3 region: CASSFGWQGQPQHF. The CDR3 DNA reads as TGTGCCAGCAGCTTTGGTTGGCAGGGTCAGCCCCAGCATTTT. The variable domain in full, completed from reference TRBV7-2 and TRBJ1-5, reads GAGVSQSPSNKVTEKGKDVELRCDPISGHTALYWYRQSLGQGLEFLIYFQGNSAPDKSGLPSDRFSAERTGGSVSTLTIQRTQQEDSAVYLCASSFGWQGQPQHFGDGTRLSIL.

A note on this clone: The junction differs from germline at one of its ends, possibly a read error. The chain uses TRBV7-9 and TRBJ1-1; D unclear. Germline CDR1 reads SEHNR; CDR2 reads FQNEAQ (reference sequence). This CDR3 contains 14 residues. For the CDR3, the DNA is TGTGCCAACAGCTTAGCGTCCAGTGATACTGAAGCTTTCTTT. Residues: CANSLASSDTEAFF.

J is TRBJ2-5 and V is TRBV10-3; D is possibly TRBD2 (5 bases). Germline V gives CDR1 ENHRY, CDR2 SYGVKD. V lost 2 bases and J 4 bases, leaving 11 bases between the germline ends. This CDR3 is built from 14 residues. The CDR3 spells CAISEPARGETQYF. CDR3 sequence (DNA): TGTGCCATCAGTGAGCCGGCCCGGGGAGAGACCCAGTACTTC.

The chain has TRBV14 and TRBJ2-5; 8 positions agree with TRBD2. V lost 1 base and J lost 4; bases outside the gene matches: 14. The CDR3 totals 18 residues. Germline V lookup: CDR1 SGHDN, CDR2 FVKESK. CDR3 in amino acids: CASSQAQFLGLEGETQYF. CDR3 coding DNA: TGTGCCAGCAGCCAAGCTCAGTTCTTGGGACTAGAGGGAGAGACCCAGTACTTC.

In its sample, this clone was seen a few times. The chain uses TRBV25-1 and TRBJ1-1; D is uncertain. Germline CDR1 reads MGHDK; CDR2 reads SYGVNS. The CDR3 covers 13 residues. V was clipped by 7 bases and J by 4 bases, with 13 bases between them. The CDR3 protein is CASTHSGGTEAFF. The CDR3 bases are TGTGCCAGCACCCACTCAGGAGGCACTGAAGCTTTCTTT.

The chain joins TRBV9 to TRBJ1-2; the D is unclear. The CDR3 is 15 residues long. With 0 bases removed from V and 8 bases from J, the gap between germline ends came to 17 bases. The germline gives CDR1 SGDLS, CDR2 YYNGEE. CDR3 nucleotides: TGTGCCAGCAGCGTAGACACCGCAGAGACGGGGGGCTACACCTTC. It specifies CASSVDTAETGGYTF.

This chain uses TRBV5-1 with TRBJ1-1; a possible D gene is TRBD1 (6 bases). The CDR3 sequence is 16 residues long. V lost 2 bases and J lost 0, with 14 bases in between. CDR1 is SGHRS, CDR2 YFSETQ, per germline. In DNA, the CDR3 is TGCGCCAGCAGCTTAGGGCAGGGGTTTATGAACACTGAAGCTTTCTTT. Its protein is CASSLGQGFMNTEAFF.

This clone was detected only a few times. This chain joins TRBV6-5 and TRBJ2-7; perhaps TRBD1 as D (6 bases). CDR1 is MNHEY and CDR2 is SVGAGI in the germline V gene. This CDR3 has 14 residues. The ends were cut back, 5 bases at V and 2 bases at J, with 13 bases in the middle. CDR3 DNA: TGTGCCAGCAGTCGGGACAAACAAACCTACGAGCAGTACTTC. This sequence encodes CASSRDKQTYEQYF.

This chain joins TRBV19 and TRBJ1-5; possibly TRBD1 for D (5 bases). This CDR3 comprises 14 residues. Germline assignment: CDR1 LNHDA and CDR2 SQIVND (reference sequence). V lost 4 bases, J lost 0 bases, and 7 bases lay in between. The CDR3 nucleotides are TGTGCCAGTAGTAGACAGAATAGCAATCAGCCCCAGCATTTT. Translation gives CASSRQNSNQPQHF.